The rows below give T cell receptor beta chains drawn from one sample of a study of cytomegalovirus exposure and HLA in healthy donors. Data came from immunoSEQ multiplex PCR; TCRdb stores just in-frame clones and leaves some out. The sample carries 110,000 or so clones, approximately 80% recorded once. The sample comprised PBMCs. The receptor set was obtained from a woman aged 25 to 39 in good health and CMV-seropositive. The CDR3 runs from the conserved cysteine through the conserved F or W. The D gene is left open where the match is weak. Some rows mark clone size as missing; the rest say once, few, many or name a class of expanded clone.

clone size: -
D gene: -
V gene: TRBV7-2
J gene: TRBJ1-1
CDR3 length: 12
CDR3 DNA: TGTGCCAGCAGCTTAGGCGGACTCGAAGCTTTCTTT
CDR3 protein: CASSLGGLEAFF

clone size: -
D gene: TRBD1
V gene: TRBV14
J gene: TRBJ2-2
CDR3 length: 15
CDR3 DNA: TGTGCCAGCAGCCCTACTATCCGGGACAGCGGGGAGCTGTTTTTT
CDR3 protein: CASSPTIRDSGELFF

clone size: -
D gene: -
V gene: TRBV10-2
J gene: TRBJ2-1
CDR3 length: 14
CDR3 DNA: TGCGCCAGCAGTTTTCCGGACAGACACAATGAGCAGTTCTTC
CDR3 protein: CASSFPDRHNEQFF

clone size: -
D gene: -
V gene: TRBV6-1
J gene: TRBJ2-5
CDR3 length: 13
CDR3 DNA: TGTGCCAGCAGTGTCTTATTCGGAGAGACCCAGTACTTC
CDR3 protein: CASSVLFGETQYF

clone size: few
D gene: TRBD1
V gene: TRBV19
J gene: TRBJ1-3
CDR3 length: 15
CDR3 DNA: TGTGCCAGTAGTATTAAAGGGACAGGCGGAAACACCATATATTTT
CDR3 protein: CASSIKGTGGNTIYF

clone size: -
D gene: -
V gene: TRBV19
J gene: TRBJ1-1
CDR3 length: 17
CDR3 DNA: TGTGCCAGTAGTATTTTTCGTCGCCAGGGTTCGGACACTGAAGCTTTCTTT
CDR3 protein: CASSIFRRQGSDTEAFF

clone size: -
D gene: TRBD2
V gene: TRBV6-1
J gene: TRBJ2-2
CDR3 length: 17
CDR3 DNA: TGTGCCAGCAGTGAATCGGTAGCGGGAGGGTACACCGGGGAGCTGTTTTTT
CDR3 protein: CASSESVAGGYTGELFF

clone size: few
D gene: -
V gene: TRBV5-1
J gene: TRBJ2-1
CDR3 length: 13
CDR3 DNA: TGCGCCAGCAGCTTTCTCTCGAGCAATGAGCAGTTCTTC
CDR3 protein: CASSFLSSNEQFF

clone size: -
D gene: -
V gene: TRBV7-3
J gene: TRBJ1-1
CDR3 length: 14
CDR3 DNA: TGTGCCAGCAGCCAGATCCAGGGGAACACTGAAGCTTTCTTT
CDR3 protein: CASSQIQGNTEAFF

clone size: -
D gene: TRBD1
V gene: TRBV9
J gene: TRBJ2-7
CDR3 length: 16
CDR3 DNA: TGTGCCAGCAGCGTAGATGGAGGACAGGGGTCCTACGAGCAGTACTTC
CDR3 protein: CASSVDGGQGSYEQYF

clone size: -
D gene: TRBD1
V gene: TRBV18
J gene: TRBJ1-2
CDR3 length: 12
CDR3 DNA: TGTGCCAGCTCAACGGGACAGGCCGTTCACACCTTC
CDR3 protein: CASSTGQAVHTF

clone size: once
D gene: TRBD1
V gene: TRBV19
J gene: TRBJ2-1
CDR3 length: 15
CDR3 DNA: TGTGCCAGTAGTATAGTCGGGACAGTATACAATGAGCAGTTCTTC
CDR3 protein: CASSIVGTVYNEQFF

clone size: -
D gene: TRBD2
V gene: TRBV6-5
J gene: TRBJ2-7
CDR3 length: 14
CDR3 DNA: TGTGCCACCGGTCTTAGCGGGGGTACCTACGAGCAGTACTTC
CDR3 protein: CATGLSGGTYEQYF

clone size: -
D gene: -
V gene: TRBV9
J gene: TRBJ1-4
CDR3 length: 13
CDR3 DNA: TGTGCCAGCAGCCCCCGCCAAGAGGAAAAACTGTTTTTT
CDR3 protein: CASSPRQEEKLFF

clone size: few
D gene: TRBD1
V gene: TRBV5-4
J gene: TRBJ1-1
CDR3 length: 14
CDR3 DNA: TGTGCCAGCAGCGGGTGGACAGGGGCCACTGAAGCTTTCTTT
CDR3 protein: CASSGWTGATEAFF

clone size: once
D gene: TRBD1
V gene: TRBV5-1
J gene: TRBJ2-7
CDR3 length: 13
CDR3 DNA: TGCGCCAGCAGTCATGGACAGGGGGCGCCTCTGTACTTC
CDR3 protein: CASSHGQGAPLYF

clone size: -
D gene: -
V gene: TRBV5-6
J gene: TRBJ1-1
CDR3 length: 17
CDR3 DNA: TGTGCCAGCAGCTTGGCGGGGGGAGGGAGACTAAACACTGAAGCTTTCTTT
CDR3 protein: CASSLAGGGRLNTEAFF

clone size: few
D gene: -
V gene: TRBV7-9
J gene: TRBJ1-4
CDR3 length: 14
CDR3 DNA: TGTGCCAGCAGCTTAAAGGGGGTGGAGGAAAAACTGTTTTTT
CDR3 protein: CASSLKGVEEKLFF

clone size: -
D gene: -
V gene: TRBV10-2
J gene: TRBJ2-3
CDR3 length: 16
CDR3 DNA: TGCGCCAGCAGTGTAGGGGGGGACTTTTTCACAGATACGCAGTATTTT
CDR3 protein: CASSVGGDFFTDTQYF

clone size: -
D gene: TRBD1
V gene: TRBV5-1
J gene: TRBJ1-1
CDR3 length: 14
CDR3 DNA: TGCGCCAGCAGCTTAGGAGGGGGCGACACTGAAGCTTTCTTT
CDR3 protein: CASSLGGGDTEAFF

clone size: -
D gene: TRBD1
V gene: TRBV5-1
J gene: TRBJ2-2
CDR3 length: 15
CDR3 DNA: TGCGCCAGCAGACAGGGGGAGACGAACACCGGGGAGCTGTTTTTT
CDR3 protein: CASRQGETNTGELFF

clone size: -
D gene: -
V gene: TRBV5-1
J gene: TRBJ1-1
CDR3 length: 14
CDR3 DNA: TGCGCCAGCAGCCATCCCGGAGGTAACACTGAAGCTTTCTTT
CDR3 protein: CASSHPGGNTEAFF

clone size: -
D gene: -
V gene: TRBV27
J gene: TRBJ1-1
CDR3 length: 16
CDR3 DNA: TGTGCCAGCAGTTTCAACCCCCGACAGGTGAACACTGAAGCTTTCTTT
CDR3 protein: CASSFNPRQVNTEAFF

clone size: -
D gene: -
V gene: TRBV28
J gene: TRBJ1-5
CDR3 length: 14
CDR3 DNA: TGTGCCAGCAGTCGCCAGGGAGGGAGCCAGCCCCAGCATTTT
CDR3 protein: CASSRQGGSQPQHF

clone size: -
D gene: TRBD2
V gene: TRBV7-2
J gene: TRBJ2-3
CDR3 length: 18
CDR3 DNA: TGTGCCAGCAGCTTACACCCCCCGGGACTAGCAAGCACAGATACGCAGTATTTT
CDR3 protein: CASSLHPPGLASTDTQYF

clone size: once
D gene: -
V gene: TRBV7-6
J gene: TRBJ2-3
CDR3 length: 14
CDR3 DNA: TGTGCCAGCAGCTTAAGACTAGGTGGAGATACGCAGTATTTT
CDR3 protein: CASSLRLGGDTQYF

clone size: few
D gene: TRBD1
V gene: TRBV6-5
J gene: TRBJ1-5
CDR3 length: 13
CDR3 DNA: TGTGCCAGCTATGGACAGGGCGGACAGCCCCAGCATTTT
CDR3 protein: CASYGQGGQPQHF